A selection of T cell receptor beta chains follows, all from one sample in a study of shared clonotypes between healthy human individuals. TCRdb's copy holds only in-frame clones and misses some; the assay was immunoSEQ multiplex PCR. The repertoire holds 2 million or so clones, with around 95% as singletons. The sequenced material came from naive CD4+ T cells sorted from blood. The receptors originated from a man between 18 and 35 years old in good health. Each CDR3 is given with its conserved first and last residue. The D gene is left open where the match is weak. A row's size may be missing; if present it is once, few, many or a size class.

d_call: TRBD1
j_call: TRBJ2-2
clone_size: .
v_call: TRBV10-1
cdr3_length: 15
cdr3_nt: TGCGCCAGCAGTAGGACAGGGGCGCAAACCGGGGAGCTGTTTTTT
cdr3_aa: CASSRTGAQTGELFF

d_call: .
j_call: TRBJ1-5
clone_size: once
v_call: TRBV30
cdr3_length: 16
cdr3_nt: TGTGCCTGGAGTGTACGGGGGCAGAGTAGCAATCAGCCCCAGCATTTT
cdr3_aa: CAWSVRGQSSNQPQHF

d_call: .
j_call: TRBJ2-3
clone_size: .
v_call: TRBV19
cdr3_length: 14
cdr3_nt: TGTGCCAGTAGTACGAGCCCAAGCACAGATACGCAGTATTTT
cdr3_aa: CASSTSPSTDTQYF

d_call: .
j_call: TRBJ2-7
clone_size: .
v_call: TRBV27
cdr3_length: 14
cdr3_nt: TGTGCCAGCAGTTGGGACATGAGCTCCTACGAGCAGTACTTC
cdr3_aa: CASSWDMSSYEQYF

d_call: TRBD2
j_call: TRBJ2-3
clone_size: .
v_call: TRBV19
cdr3_length: 13
cdr3_nt: TGTGCATCAAACAAGGGGAGGGCAGATACGCAGTATTTT
cdr3_aa: CASNKGRADTQYF

d_call: TRBD1
j_call: TRBJ2-4
clone_size: .
v_call: TRBV30
cdr3_length: 13
cdr3_nt: TGTGCCTGGAGTCGATCTCAGGGACAGGCGAGGTACTTC
cdr3_aa: CAWSRSQGQARYF

d_call: TRBD2
j_call: TRBJ2-2
clone_size: .
v_call: TRBV5-4
cdr3_length: 16
cdr3_nt: TGTGCCAGCAGCGCGGTAGCGGGGCCGAACACCGGGGAGCTGTTTTTT
cdr3_aa: CASSAVAGPNTGELFF

d_call: .
j_call: TRBJ1-2
clone_size: .
v_call: TRBV10-2
cdr3_length: 15
cdr3_nt: TGCGCCAGCAGTGAGTGGGGCGGGGGTAACTATGGCTACACCTTC
cdr3_aa: CASSEWGGGNYGYTF

d_call: .
j_call: TRBJ2-1
clone_size: .
v_call: TRBV11-2
cdr3_length: 17
cdr3_nt: TGTGCCAGCAGCTTAGAGTTCATGGGGAGCTCCTACAATGAGCAGTTCTTC
cdr3_aa: CASSLEFMGSSYNEQFF

d_call: .
j_call: TRBJ1-1
clone_size: .
v_call: TRBV6-5
cdr3_length: 13
cdr3_nt: TGTGCCAGCAGCCCAAGCCTGAACGCTGAAGCTTTCTTT
cdr3_aa: CASSPSLNAEAFF

d_call: TRBD1
j_call: TRBJ1-4
clone_size: once
v_call: TRBV19
cdr3_length: 11
cdr3_nt: TGTGCCAGTAGGGACAGGGAAAAACTGTTTTTT
cdr3_aa: CASRDREKLFF

d_call: .
j_call: TRBJ2-3
clone_size: .
v_call: TRBV7-8
cdr3_length: 16
cdr3_nt: TGTGCCAGCAGCTTAGGGGCTGGACCTGGCACAGATACGCAGTATTTT
cdr3_aa: CASSLGAGPGTDTQYF

d_call: .
j_call: TRBJ1-2
clone_size: .
v_call: TRBV18
cdr3_length: 18
cdr3_nt: TGTGCCAGCTCACCACTATTTCTGGCAGGAGTCGAGGTCTATGGCTACACCTTC
cdr3_aa: CASSPLFLAGVEVYGYTF

d_call: .
j_call: TRBJ2-5
clone_size: .
v_call: TRBV6-4
cdr3_length: 15
cdr3_nt: TGTGCCAGCACCCGAAGGGATCGGGACCAAGAGACCCAGTACTTC
cdr3_aa: CASTRRDRDQETQYF

d_call: .
j_call: TRBJ2-7
clone_size: .
v_call: TRBV30
cdr3_length: 13
cdr3_nt: TGTGCCTGGAGGGCGGGGGCCTCCTACGAGCAGTACTTC
cdr3_aa: CAWRAGASYEQYF

d_call: TRBD1
j_call: TRBJ1-5
clone_size: .
v_call: TRBV10-3
cdr3_length: 16
cdr3_nt: TGTGCCATCAGTGATGCGGGACAGGGCTCCTATCAGCCCCAGCATTTT
cdr3_aa: CAISDAGQGSYQPQHF

d_call: .
j_call: TRBJ2-7
clone_size: .
v_call: TRBV28
cdr3_length: 15
cdr3_nt: TGTGCCAGCAGGTTTCAGAGGACGGCGACCTACGAGCAGTACTTC
cdr3_aa: CASRFQRTATYEQYF

d_call: .
j_call: TRBJ2-2
clone_size: .
v_call: TRBV9
cdr3_length: 16
cdr3_nt: TGTGCCAGCAGCGAGAGCCTCGGACAGAACACCGGGGAGCTGTTTTTT
cdr3_aa: CASSESLGQNTGELFF

d_call: .
j_call: TRBJ1-2
clone_size: once
v_call: TRBV6-1
cdr3_length: 13
cdr3_nt: TGTGCCAGCAGTCCCCAGGGTACGGCTGGCTACACCTTC
cdr3_aa: CASSPQGTAGYTF

d_call: .
j_call: TRBJ2-7
clone_size: once
v_call: TRBV2
cdr3_length: 13
cdr3_nt: TGTGCCAGCAGGGGGGACGGCTCCAACGAGCAGTACTTC
cdr3_aa: CASRGDGSNEQYF

d_call: TRBD1
j_call: TRBJ1-5
clone_size: .
v_call: TRBV27
cdr3_length: 12
cdr3_nt: TGTCCTTTAGAGGGGGCCTATCAGCCCCAGCATTTT
cdr3_aa: CPLEGAYQPQHF

d_call: TRBD2
j_call: TRBJ2-1
clone_size: .
v_call: TRBV7-9
cdr3_length: 14
cdr3_nt: TGTGCCAGCAGCTTAATGCTAGCGGGGACGGAGCAGTTCTTC
cdr3_aa: CASSLMLAGTEQFF

d_call: TRBD1
j_call: TRBJ1-3
clone_size: .
v_call: TRBV28
cdr3_length: 19
cdr3_nt: TGTGCCAGCAGCTCTGGGCTCGGGACAGCAGACTTCTCTGGAAACACCATATATTTT
cdr3_aa: CASSSGLGTADFSGNTIYF

d_call: .
j_call: TRBJ2-2
clone_size: .
v_call: TRBV7-7
cdr3_length: 14
cdr3_nt: TGTGCTAGCAGTTCCACAGGGATCACCGGGGAGCTGTTTTTT
cdr3_aa: CASSSTGITGELFF

d_call: .
j_call: TRBJ2-3
clone_size: .
v_call: TRBV21-1
cdr3_length: 10
cdr3_nt: TGTGCCAGCAGCAATTATACGCAGTATTTT
cdr3_aa: CASSNYTQYF

d_call: TRBD2
j_call: TRBJ2-7
clone_size: .
v_call: TRBV2
cdr3_length: 15
cdr3_nt: TGTGCCAGCAGGGAGGATAGGACTAGTCTGGGCGAGCAGTACTTC
cdr3_aa: CASREDRTSLGEQYF

d_call: TRBD1
j_call: TRBJ2-2
clone_size: .
v_call: TRBV7-9
cdr3_length: 15
cdr3_nt: TGTGCCAGCAGCTTGGACAGGGTGACCACCGGGGAGCTGTTTTTT
cdr3_aa: CASSLDRVTTGELFF

d_call: .
j_call: TRBJ1-1
clone_size: .
v_call: TRBV5-6
cdr3_length: 13
cdr3_nt: TGTGCCAGCATCGTGAAGGGGAACACTGAAGCTTTCTTT
cdr3_aa: CASIVKGNTEAFF

d_call: .
j_call: TRBJ1-3
clone_size: .
v_call: TRBV5-4
cdr3_length: 17
cdr3_nt: TGTGCCAGCAGCTTGGATCTAGGCGGAGCGGGAGGAAACACCATATATTTT
cdr3_aa: CASSLDLGGAGGNTIYF

d_call: TRBD1
j_call: TRBJ2-2
clone_size: .
v_call: TRBV4-1
cdr3_length: 15
cdr3_nt: TGCGCCAGCAGCCGGGGACAGGGGGAAACCGGGGAGCTGTTTTTT
cdr3_aa: CASSRGQGETGELFF

d_call: .
j_call: TRBJ2-7
clone_size: once
v_call: TRBV4-1
cdr3_length: 15
cdr3_nt: TGCGCCAGCAGCCAAGTTGGGGACAAACGGGGCGAGCAGTACTTC
cdr3_aa: CASSQVGDKRGEQYF

d_call: TRBD1
j_call: TRBJ2-7
clone_size: .
v_call: TRBV5-1
cdr3_length: 13
cdr3_nt: TGCGCCAGCAGCTTAGGGGGCCTCGGCGAGCAGTACTTC
cdr3_aa: CASSLGGLGEQYF

d_call: .
j_call: TRBJ1-1
clone_size: .
v_call: TRBV10-3
cdr3_length: 13
cdr3_nt: TGTGCCATGCAGACAGGTCAGTACGCTGAAGCTTTCTTT
cdr3_aa: CAMQTGQYAEAFF

d_call: TRBD2
j_call: TRBJ2-7
clone_size: .
v_call: TRBV30
cdr3_length: 15
cdr3_nt: TGTGCCTGGAGTGTAAAGGGACTAGGCAACTACGAGCAGTACTTC
cdr3_aa: CAWSVKGLGNYEQYF

d_call: TRBD2
j_call: TRBJ2-7
clone_size: .
v_call: TRBV5-1
cdr3_length: 15
cdr3_nt: TGCGCCAGCAGCTTGTCTGGACTAGCGGGGTCCGAGCAGTACTTC
cdr3_aa: CASSLSGLAGSEQYF

d_call: .
j_call: TRBJ1-2
clone_size: .
v_call: TRBV27
cdr3_length: 15
cdr3_nt: TGTGCCAGCAGTTATCGGGGACTCTTAGACTATGGCTACACCTTC
cdr3_aa: CASSYRGLLDYGYTF

d_call: .
j_call: TRBJ1-1
clone_size: .
v_call: TRBV2
cdr3_length: 11
cdr3_nt: TGTGCCAGCAGATCAGGGGCGGGGGCTTTCTTT
cdr3_aa: CASRSGAGAFF

d_call: .
j_call: TRBJ2-2
clone_size: .
v_call: TRBV10-3
cdr3_length: 15
cdr3_nt: TGTGCCATCAGTGTCAGCCCACAAAACACCGGGGAGCTGTTTTTT
cdr3_aa: CAISVSPQNTGELFF

d_call: .
j_call: TRBJ2-7
clone_size: .
v_call: TRBV29-1
cdr3_length: 13
cdr3_nt: TGCAGCGTTTTGTCGGGGTTTGGCTACGAGCAGTACTTC
cdr3_aa: CSVLSGFGYEQYF

d_call: TRBD1
j_call: TRBJ1-2
clone_size: .
v_call: TRBV7-2
cdr3_length: 17
cdr3_nt: TGTGCCAGCAGCCTCTCTCAGGGGGCCGTACCCCTATATGGCTACACCTTC
cdr3_aa: CASSLSQGAVPLYGYTF

d_call: .
j_call: TRBJ2-3
clone_size: .
v_call: TRBV5-1
cdr3_length: 16
cdr3_nt: TGCGCCAGCAGCTTTTGGTCAGGGACCGGCACAGATACGCAGTATTTT
cdr3_aa: CASSFWSGTGTDTQYF

d_call: .
j_call: TRBJ1-4
clone_size: once
v_call: TRBV2
cdr3_length: 14
cdr3_nt: TGTGCCAGCAGTGTATGGAGGGGGATTGGAAAACTGTTTTTT
cdr3_aa: CASSVWRGIGKLFF

d_call: .
j_call: TRBJ1-1
clone_size: .
v_call: TRBV18
cdr3_length: 13
cdr3_nt: TGTGCCAGCTCACCTTCAGAGAACACTGAAGCTTTCTTT
cdr3_aa: CASSPSENTEAFF

d_call: TRBD1
j_call: TRBJ1-2
clone_size: .
v_call: TRBV6-5
cdr3_length: 14
cdr3_nt: TGTGCCAGCAGCCTTCGGGGACAGGGCTATGGCTACACCTTC
cdr3_aa: CASSLRGQGYGYTF

d_call: TRBD2
j_call: TRBJ2-3
clone_size: once
v_call: TRBV4-3
cdr3_length: 21
cdr3_nt: TGCGCCAGCAGCCAAGAAGCTCGACTAGCGGGAGGACCCCAGACAGGAGATACGCAGTATTTT
cdr3_aa: CASSQEARLAGGPQTGDTQYF

d_call: TRBD1
j_call: TRBJ1-2
clone_size: .
v_call: TRBV7-9
cdr3_length: 17
cdr3_nt: TGTGCCAGCAGCTCGGACAGGCCCCTCCAAGAAAACTATGGCTACACCTTC
cdr3_aa: CASSSDRPLQENYGYTF

d_call: .
j_call: TRBJ2-7
clone_size: .
v_call: TRBV30
cdr3_length: 13
cdr3_nt: TGTGCCTGGAGGGGGGGGCGAACCTACGAGCAGTACTTC
cdr3_aa: CAWRGGRTYEQYF

d_call: TRBD1
j_call: TRBJ2-3
clone_size: .
v_call: TRBV28
cdr3_length: 15
cdr3_nt: TGTGCCAGCAGCCTAGGGGGCCCGGGCACAGATACGCAGTATTTT
cdr3_aa: CASSLGGPGTDTQYF

d_call: TRBD2
j_call: TRBJ2-7
clone_size: .
v_call: TRBV7-9
cdr3_length: 15
cdr3_nt: TGTGCCAGCACCGGCCAGGCTAGCGGATACTACGAGCAGTACTTC
cdr3_aa: CASTGQASGYYEQYF

d_call: .
j_call: TRBJ2-5
clone_size: .
v_call: TRBV13
cdr3_length: 14
cdr3_nt: TGTGCCAGCAGCTTTCAGGGAGTCCAAGAGACCCAGTACTTC
cdr3_aa: CASSFQGVQETQYF

d_call: .
j_call: TRBJ2-2
clone_size: .
v_call: TRBV19
cdr3_length: 14
cdr3_nt: TGTGCCAGTAGTCGGGATTCGAACACCGGGGAGCTGTTTTTT
cdr3_aa: CASSRDSNTGELFF

d_call: .
j_call: TRBJ1-6
clone_size: .
v_call: TRBV27
cdr3_length: 12
cdr3_nt: TGTGCCAGCTCCACACCCCGCACGTCGTTCCACTTT
cdr3_aa: CASSTPRTSFHF

d_call: TRBD1
j_call: TRBJ1-4
clone_size: .
v_call: TRBV28
cdr3_length: 17
cdr3_nt: TGTGCCAGCAGTTTATGGTGGACAGGGGGTAGGTTTGAAAAACTGTTTTTT
cdr3_aa: CASSLWWTGGRFEKLFF

d_call: TRBD1
j_call: TRBJ1-1
clone_size: .
v_call: TRBV4-1
cdr3_length: 15
cdr3_nt: TGCGCCAGCAGCCAAGATGGGGACAGGGACACTGAAGCTTTCTTT
cdr3_aa: CASSQDGDRDTEAFF

d_call: .
j_call: TRBJ2-5
clone_size: .
v_call: TRBV5-1
cdr3_length: 16
cdr3_nt: TGCGCCAGCAGCTTGTCTGGGCTTAGCCTCCAAGAGACCCAGTACTTC
cdr3_aa: CASSLSGLSLQETQYF

d_call: TRBD1
j_call: TRBJ1-2
clone_size: .
v_call: TRBV28
cdr3_length: 19
cdr3_nt: TGTGCCAGCAGTCAGCTGACAGGGAGGAGGAGTGCCTTTAACTATGGCTACACCTTC
cdr3_aa: CASSQLTGRRSAFNYGYTF

d_call: .
j_call: TRBJ2-5
clone_size: .
v_call: TRBV5-4
cdr3_length: 12
cdr3_nt: TGTGCCAGCGCATCTCCAAGCGGGACCCAGTACTTC
cdr3_aa: CASASPSGTQYF

d_call: .
j_call: TRBJ2-5
clone_size: .
v_call: TRBV9
cdr3_length: 13
cdr3_nt: TGTGCCAGCAGCGTAACAGGACAAGAGACCCAGTACTTC
cdr3_aa: CASSVTGQETQYF